The 20 T cell receptor beta chains listed next were all sequenced from one sample in a study of cytomegalovirus exposure and HLA in healthy donors. Both 60 Vbeta primers and 13 Jbeta primers went into the PCR. Assay: immunoSEQ multiplex PCR; the TCRdb copy retains only in-frame clones and omits some. This sample has 200,000 to 250,000 clones, with 75% to 85% found just once. Sequencing was performed on PBMCs. The receptors stem from a woman in her sixties or seventies in good health and CMV-seropositive.

V gene TRBV18 combines with J gene TRBJ2-7; a weak D match, TRBD2 (6 bases). Germline lookup yields CDR1 KGHSH and CDR2 LQKENI. This CDR3 is built from 14 residues. Trimming took off 6 bases at V and 0 bases at J, with 12 bases between the two ends. The CDR3 here is CASSLASGSYEQYF. The CDR3, as DNA: TGTGCCAGCTCCCTAGCGTCAGGCTCCTACGAGCAGTACTTC.

J is TRBJ1-3 and V is TRBV9; TRBD1 matches 11 bases. The CDR3 is 14 amino acids. The V gene end was trimmed by 4 bases and the J gene end by 8 bases; junction bases not matched to a gene: 5. Germline V gives CDR1 SGDLS, CDR2 YYNGEE. The CDR3 nucleotides read TGTGCCAGCAGCCTCTCGGGACAGGGGGACACCATATATTTT. This encodes CASSLSGQGDTIYF.

The rearrangement joins TRBV7-8 to TRBJ2-5, with 7 bases aligning to TRBD2. The DNA end is more similar to TRBJ2-7, so the J call may be wrong. The germline gives CDR1 SGHVS, CDR2 FQNEAQ. This CDR3 has 13 residues. The CDR3 DNA is TGTGCCAGCAGCTTAAGCGGGACCTACGAGCAGTACTTC. Its protein product is CASSLSGTYEQYF.

The DNA of the CDR3 is TGTGCCAGCGGCCGATCTGACAGGGCGAGTGAAGCTTTCTTT. Translation gives CASGRSDRASEAFF. The J gene is TRBJ1-1, the V gene TRBV7-9, with 7 bases lining up with TRBD1. Trimming at V came to 8 bases and at J to 7 bases, leaving 13 bases not matched to a gene. This CDR3 has 14 amino acids. Germline V gene lookup returns CDR1 SEHNR and CDR2 FQNEAQ (reference sequence).

The J gene is TRBJ1-4, the V gene TRBV14; D is unresolved. The germline V gene has CDR1 SGHDN and CDR2 FVKESK. V was pared by 1 base and J by 11 bases, with 8 bases between. There are 12 residues in the CDR3. The CDR3 region has the DNA TGTGCCAGCAGCCAAGGGAGAGGGAAACTGTTTTTT. This gives the protein CASSQGRGKLFF. The full variable domain, rest sourced from reference TRBV14 and TRBJ1-4, is EAGVTQFPSHSVIEKGQTVTLRCDPISGHDNLYWYRRVMGKEIKFLLHFVKESKQDESGMPNNRFLAERTGGTYSTLKVQPAELEDSGVYFCASSQGRGKLFFGSGTQLSVL.

This chain connects TRBV4-1 to TRBJ2-2; maybe TRBD1 (5 bases). The germline V gene has CDR1 MGHRA and CDR2 YSYEKL. The CDR3 runs 13 residues. The V end lost 4 bases, the J end lost 4 bases, and 7 bases lay between the germline ends. CDR3 region: CASSLQVTGELFF. In DNA, the CDR3 is TGCGCCAGCAGCCTACAGGTCACCGGGGAGCTGTTTTTT.

This rearrangement joins TRBV7-2 to TRBJ1-3; a possible D gene is TRBD1 (5 bases). There are 16 residues in the CDR3. V dropped 6 bases and J dropped 0 bases, with 15 bases sitting between them. The V gene's germline CDR1 is SGHTA and CDR2 FQGNSA. This CDR3 is CASRPPGLSSGNTIYF. The DNA for the CDR3 is TGTGCCAGCAGACCCCCGGGACTGAGCTCTGGAAACACCATATATTTT.

Regarding this clone: A junction boundary mismatches the germline segment, possibly from a read error. This chain joins TRBV11-2 and TRBJ1-1; 11 positions agree with TRBD1. There are 15 residues in the CDR3. Germline V gene sequence: CDR1 SGHAT, CDR2 FQNNGV. The CDR3 DNA reads TGTGCCACCAGCCGACGGACAGGGGGCATCACTGAAGCTTTCTTT. This codes for CATSRRTGGITEAFF. The full variable domain, completed using reference TRBV11-2 and TRBJ1-1, is EAGVAQSPRYKIIEKRQSVAFWCNPISGHATLYWYQQILGQGPKLLIQFQNNGVVDDSQLPKDRFSAERLKGVDSTLKIQPAKLEDSAVYLCATSRRTGGITEAFFGQGTRLTVV.

V and J are TRBV2 and TRBJ1-1; D uncertain. The CDR3 runs 13 residues. Trimming stripped 2 bases from V and 4 bases from J, with 8 bases between. Germline CDR1 reads SNHLY; CDR2 reads FYNNEI. The CDR3 reads CASSEQVGTEAFF. CDR3 DNA: TGTGCCAGCAGTGAACAGGTCGGCACTGAAGCTTTCTTT. Complete variable domain (other parts from reference TRBV2 and TRBJ1-1): EPEVTQTPSHQVTQMGQEVILRCVPISNHLYFYWYRQILGQKVEFLVSFYNNEISEKSEIFDDQFSVERPDGSNFTLKIRSTKLEDSAMYFCASSEQVGTEAFFGQGTRLTVV.

The chain couples TRBV7-2 to TRBJ1-2; the D gene is possibly TRBD1 (6 bases). CDR3 length: 17 residues. The germline V and J ends were trimmed by 4 bases and 5 bases, with 23 bases remaining between them. The germline V gene has CDR1 SGHTA and CDR2 FQGNSA. The CDR3 is CASSSLSTRRGPYGYTF. CDR3 coding DNA: TGTGCCAGCAGCTCCCTTAGTACCCGCAGGGGCCCGTATGGCTACACCTTC.

This clone was detected only a few times. The chain has TRBV7-9 and TRBJ2-7; 7 positions match TRBD2. The CDR3 has 14 residues. J gave up 6 bases and V 2 bases, and 7 bases lay outside the gene matches. CDR1 is SEHNR and CDR2 is FQNEAQ in the germline V gene (reference sequence). This CDR3 is CASSLHAGVIEQYF. CDR3 coding DNA: TGTGCCAGCAGCTTACACGCGGGGGTTATCGAGCAGTACTTC.

The chain links TRBV6-1 to TRBJ1-2, with TRBD1 matching over 7 bases. CDR3 length: 14 residues. The germline V gene has CDR1 MNHNS and CDR2 SASEGT. V shed 4 bases and J 6 bases; nucleotides not matched to a gene: 8. CDR3 DNA: TGTGCCAGCAGTGCCCACAGGGGCGAGGATGGCTACACCTTC. Protein product: CASSAHRGEDGYTF.

This clone was counted a few times. CDR3 DNA sequence: TGTGCCAGCAGCGCGAGGGACAGTCAAGCTTTCTTT. It translates to CASSARDSQAFF. The chain uses TRBV5-4 and TRBJ1-1, with TRBD1 identical over 7 bases. Germline V CDR1 and CDR2: SGHNT, YYREEE (reference sequence). J was trimmed by 9 bases and V by 4 bases; bases with no gene match: 6. The length of the CDR3 is 12 residues.

The V and J genes are TRBV5-1 and TRBJ2-5; tentatively, D is TRBD1 (5 bases). TRBJ2-7 matches the DNA end more closely, so the J call is doubtful. Germline assignment: CDR1 SGHRS and CDR2 YFSETQ. CDR3 size: 13 residues. As DNA, the CDR3 is TGCGCCAGCAGTCAGGACATTTCCTACGAGCAGTACTTC. It specifies CASSQDISYEQYF.

The chain has TRBV30 and TRBJ2-7; D unresolved. This CDR3 comprises 16 residues. V lost 4 bases to trimming and J lost 0 bases, with 19 bases between them. Germline CDR1 reads GTSNPN; CDR2 reads SVGIG (reference sequence). The CDR3 sequence is CAWIPKSPRSSYEQYF. The CDR3 nucleotides are TGTGCCTGGATCCCAAAATCGCCGAGGAGCTCCTACGAGCAGTACTTC.

The table lists this clone with a count of one. The chain recombines TRBV9 with TRBJ2-5; 7 nucleotides match TRBD2. Germline loops: CDR1 SGDLS, CDR2 YYNGEE. The CDR3 covers 14 residues. The V segment lost 4 bases and the J segment 3 bases; nucleotides outside the gene matches: 6. The CDR3 is CASSSLAGEETQYF. The CDR3 DNA is TGTGCCAGCAGCAGCTTAGCGGGCGAAGAGACCCAGTACTTC. The full variable domain, with the rest looked up from reference TRBV9 and TRBJ2-5, is DSGVTQTPKHLITATGQRVTLRCSPRSGDLSVYWYQQSLDQGLQFLIQYYNGEERAKGNILERFSAQQFPDLHSELNLSSLELGDSALYFCASSSLAGEETQYFGPGTRLLVL.

The V call is TRBV30, the J call TRBJ1-6; tentative D call: TRBD1 (6 bases). V was cut by 1 base and J by 19 bases, with 14 bases left in between. Germline V CDR1 and CDR2: GTSNPN, SVGIG (reference sequence). The CDR3 contains 11 residues. The CDR3 nucleotides read TGTGCCTGGAGTGGTTCAGGGGAGTCTCACTTT. As protein: CAWSGSGESHF.

This clone has only a few counts. This sequence joins TRBV2 and TRBJ1-2; 7 bases map to TRBD1. The junction had 6 bases not matched to a gene; V was cut back by 3 bases and J by 5 bases. The CDR3 contains 14 residues. Per germline, CDR1 SNHLY and CDR2 FYNNEI. In DNA form, the CDR3 reads TGTGCCAGCAGTGACGAAGGGGGCTCGTATGGCTACACCTTC. As protein: CASSDEGGSYGYTF.

This chain uses TRBV5-6 with TRBJ1-2, with 7 positions matching TRBD1. CDR1 is SGHDT, CDR2 YYEEEE, per germline. This CDR3 has 13 amino acids. V lost 4 bases and J lost 3; bases outside the gene matches: 3. The CDR3 protein is CASSLTGDYGYTF. Written as DNA, the CDR3 is TGTGCCAGCAGCCTCACAGGGGACTATGGCTACACCTTC.

The J gene is TRBJ2-7, the V gene TRBV6-5; maybe TRBD2 (5 bases). Germline CDR1 is MNHEY and CDR2 is SVGAGI. CDR3 size: 11 residues. The ends were cut back, 5 bases at V and 7 bases at J, with 9 bases in the middle. CDR3 sequence (DNA): TGTGCCAGCAGTCACGGGATAGAGCAGTACTTC. As protein: CASSHGIEQYF.